The present TCR beta chain was sequenced within a study of lymphopenia after photon versus proton radiotherapy. Germline V gene lookup returns CDR1 MDHEN and CDR2 SYDVKM. The CDR3 is 16 amino acids. J was trimmed by 4 bases and V by 3 bases; bases with no gene match: 9. TCRdb's copy holds only in-frame clones and misses some; the assay was immunoSEQ multiplex PCR. In the table there are 55,000 to 85,000 clones, roughly 92% of which are singletons. Whole-study results and caveats: Larger post-nadir TCR diversity loss correlated inversely with survival in deceased patients. Post-nadir diversity loss with photons came from oligoclonal expansion, particularly CD8+ Temra cells. Better survival with proton therapy was suggested as possible, not demonstrated. Photon-treated patients lost naive T cells and TCR diversity; proton-treated stayed stable.

On this clone: Its antigen is unidentified.

This clonotype was sampled from a middle-aged woman with cholangiocarcinoma. The sample here was peripheral blood, taken from a patient treated with photon-based radiotherapy. The rearrangement links TRBV28 to TRBJ1-2; 9 positions agree with TRBD1. CDR3 protein: CASSLGDRAGIYGYTF. CDR3 DNA: TGTGCCAGCAGTTTGGGGGACAGGGCGGGAATCTATGGCTACACCTTC.